A selection of T cell receptor beta chains follows, all from one sample in a study of OX40 agonist ivuxolimab in advanced cancers. This table comes from immunoSEQ multiplex PCR, and its TCRdb copy is limited to in-frame clones, with some not included. This sample has tens of thousands of clones, with about 88% found just once. The sample was CD4+ or CD8+ T cells sorted from blood, taken in a trial of the OX40 agonist ivuxolimab. These receptors were taken from an adult with an advanced solid tumor such as melanoma, head and neck, liver or kidney cancer. Each CDR3 is given with its conserved first and last residue. The D gene is left open where the match is weak. Some rows have no size entry. The others give once, few or many, or a class for an expanded clone.

v_gene	j_gene	abundance	len	d_gene	CDR3nt	CDR3aa
TRBV29-1	TRBJ2-2	-	14	-	TGCAGCGTTGAAGTCAGGGGAGACACCGGGGAGCTGTTTTTT	CSVEVRGDTGELFF
TRBV5-6	TRBJ2-5	-	16	TRBD2	TGTGCCAGCACCCGGGGGGGCGGAAAATCCCAAGAGACCCAGTACTTC	CASTRGGGKSQETQYF
TRBV6-1	TRBJ1-2	-	15	-	TGTGCCAGCAGTGAAATAGAGTCCACTAACTATGGCTACACCTTC	CASSEIESTNYGYTF
TRBV6-6	TRBJ1-3	-	16	TRBD1	TGTGCCAGCAGTAAAAACTACAGGGGAACTGGAAACACCATATATTTT	CASSKNYRGTGNTIYF
TRBV4-2	TRBJ2-7	-	13	-	TGTGCCAGCAGCCAAGACGCGGGCTACGAGCAGTACTTC	CASSQDAGYEQYF
TRBV5-8	TRBJ1-1	few	15	TRBD1	TGTGCCAGCAGCATACAGGGGGCAGGTTACACTGAAGCTTTCTTT	CASSIQGAGYTEAFF
TRBV4-1	TRBJ2-7	-	14	-	TGCGCCAGCAGCCAAGTTGGAATGGGCTACGAGCAGTACTTC	CASSQVGMGYEQYF
TRBV5-6	TRBJ2-3	-	14	-	TGTGCCAGCGATGGGCCACAAACTACAGATACGCAGTATTTT	CASDGPQTTDTQYF
TRBV6-1	TRBJ2-3	-	14	TRBD2	TGTGCCAGCAGTGAACTAGCGGGCAGAGATACGCAGTATTTT	CASSELAGRDTQYF
TRBV5-4	TRBJ2-5	-	16	TRBD2	TGTGCCAGCAGCTTGACGGGAGGGCTTGAGGAAGAGACCCAGTACTTC	CASSLTGGLEEETQYF
TRBV4-1	TRBJ2-7	-	14	TRBD2	TGCGCCAGCAGCCCCGGGACTAGCGGCTACGAGCAGTACTTC	CASSPGTSGYEQYF
TRBV6-1	TRBJ2-7	-	12	-	TGTGCCAGCAAGGACAACTCCTACGAGCAGTACTTC	CASKDNSYEQYF
TRBV19	TRBJ2-3	-	16	-	TGTGCCAGTAGTATGGACACGGGAGTTTTGACAGATACGCAGTATTTT	CASSMDTGVLTDTQYF
TRBV11-2	TRBJ2-7	-	12	-	TGTGCCAGCAGCTTGGGTAACTACGAGCAGTACTTC	CASSLGNYEQYF
TRBV27	TRBJ2-7	once	15	-	TGTGCCAGCAGTTTAGAGTCAGGGATCTCCTACGAGCAGTACTTC	CASSLESGISYEQYF
TRBV9	TRBJ1-1	-	13	TRBD1	TGTGCCAGCAGCATACAGGGGGGCACTGAAGCTTTCTTT	CASSIQGGTEAFF
TRBV6-5	TRBJ1-1	-	15	-	TGTGCCAGCACTCGCTTTGGGGGGGTCGGCACTGAAGCTTTCTTT	CASTRFGGVGTEAFF
TRBV9	TRBJ2-1	-	17	-	TGTGCCAGCAGCCTCTCCTCGGGACTGGGCTCCTACAATGAGCAGTTCTTC	CASSLSSGLGSYNEQFF
TRBV7-9	TRBJ2-1	-	15	TRBD1	TGTGCCAGCAGCCCCCCCGGACAGGGGGCGCTTGAGCAGTTCTTC	CASSPPGQGALEQFF
TRBV11-3	TRBJ2-3	once	15	-	TGTGCCAGCAGCTTAGGGACGGCTAGCACAGATACGCAGTATTTT	CASSLGTASTDTQYF
TRBV27	TRBJ2-1	-	17	-	TGTGCCAGCAGTTTAAGGCCGTCCAGTCAGCCATACAATGAGCAGTTCTTC	CASSLRPSSQPYNEQFF
TRBV10-3	TRBJ2-7	-	15	-	TGTGCCATCAGTGAGTCCGGAGGCGGAACAGGAGAGCAGTACTTC	CAISESGGGTGEQYF
TRBV11-1	TRBJ1-1	-	13	TRBD1	TGTGCCAGCAGCCCCGGGACAGCTACCGAAGCTTTCTTT	CASSPGTATEAFF
TRBV27	TRBJ1-4	-	14	-	TGTGCCAGCAGTCCCTCGCCAGAGCGAGAAAAACTGTTTTTT	CASSPSPEREKLFF
TRBV10-3	TRBJ2-7	-	14	-	TGTGCCATCAATCCGGGACATACCTCCTACGAGCAGTACTTC	CAINPGHTSYEQYF
TRBV15	TRBJ2-5	few	14	TRBD2	TGTGCCACCAGCAGAGAGGCGGGAGCTGAGACCCAGTACTTC	CATSREAGAETQYF
TRBV9	TRBJ1-1	-	15	-	TGTGCCAGCAGCGTATCCTCCGAGATGAACACTGAAGCTTTCTTT	CASSVSSEMNTEAFF
TRBV2	TRBJ1-2	-	15	-	TGTGCCAGCAGTGATTTGCGGAACACCGACTATGGCTACACCTTC	CASSDLRNTDYGYTF
TRBV7-8	TRBJ1-5	-	12	-	TGTGCCAGCAGCCGGAGAAATCAGCCCCAGCATTTT	CASSRRNQPQHF
TRBV6-5	TRBJ2-2	once	15	-	TGTGCCAGCAGTTACTCGAAACAGGACACCGGGGAGCTGTTTTTT	CASSYSKQDTGELFF
TRBV5-1	TRBJ2-2	-	15	-	TGCGCCAGCAGCTTTTTCCTAGCGAGTTCCGGGGAGCTGTTTTTT	CASSFFLASSGELFF
TRBV11-2	TRBJ2-2	-	17	TRBD2	TGTGCCAGCAGCTTAGGCTTAGCGGGAGTGAACACCGGGGAGCTGTTTTTT	CASSLGLAGVNTGELFF
TRBV27	TRBJ2-1	-	15	TRBD2	TGTGCCAGCAAGGACGAAGCGGGAGGGGTCGTGGAGCAGTTCTTC	CASKDEAGGVVEQFF
TRBV9	TRBJ2-1	-	13	TRBD2	TGTGCCAGCTGGCGCGGGAGGGACAATGAGCAGTTCTTC	CASWRGRDNEQFF
TRBV7-8	TRBJ2-5	-	16	-	TGTGCCAGCAGCCCCCTCGGGAGTAGAGGGGAAGAGACCCAGTACTTC	CASSPLGSRGEETQYF
TRBV7-9	TRBJ2-1	-	18	TRBD2	TGTGCCAGCAGCTTTCCCCTAGCGGGAGGGCCTGGTTGGGATGAGCAGTTCTTC	CASSFPLAGGPGWDEQFF
TRBV6-5	TRBJ2-7	-	11	-	TGTGCCAGCAGTTCCGGTAGGAAGCAGTACTTC	CASSSGRKQYF
TRBV6-5	TRBJ1-2	few	13	TRBD1	TGTGCCAGCAGCATGACAGGGAACTATGGCTACACCTTC	CASSMTGNYGYTF
TRBV15	TRBJ1-1	-	13	-	TGTGCCACCACCGAGGACGTGAACACTGAAGCTTTCTTT	CATTEDVNTEAFF
TRBV19	TRBJ1-5	-	16	TRBD1	TGTGCCAGTTCAGGACAGGGACTTTATAGCAATCAGCCCCAGCATTTT	CASSGQGLYSNQPQHF
TRBV13	TRBJ2-7	-	15	TRBD1	TGTGCCAGCAGCCCGCCGGCGGGACAGGGGGACGAGCAGTACTTC	CASSPPAGQGDEQYF
TRBV2	TRBJ2-3	few	14	TRBD1	TGTGCCAGGGGAGGCCAGGGGGCAATAGATACGCAGTATTTT	CARGGQGAIDTQYF
TRBV27	TRBJ2-3	-	15	TRBD1	TGTGCCAGCAGTTTTGGGACAGGGCCCACAGATACGCAGTATTTT	CASSFGTGPTDTQYF
TRBV7-2	TRBJ2-2	-	12	-	TGTGCCAGCAGCTTAATGGGAGGGGAGCTGTTTTTT	CASSLMGGELFF
TRBV7-6	TRBJ1-5	-	15	-	TGTGCCAGCAGCTTAAGTCCAGGGTCAAATCAGCCCCAGCATTTT	CASSLSPGSNQPQHF
TRBV6-6	TRBJ2-7	-	16	TRBD2	TGTGCCAGCAGTAGGCGACTAGCGGGAGTGGGCCTCGAGCAGTACTTC	CASSRRLAGVGLEQYF
TRBV6-5	TRBJ1-3	-	16	-	TGTGCCAGCAGTTACTCCGCGTACGAATCTGGAAACACCATATATTTT	CASSYSAYESGNTIYF
TRBV4-3	TRBJ2-2	-	16	TRBD1	TGCGCCAGCAGCCACCCCGACAGGGGGAACACCGGGGAGCTGTTTTTT	CASSHPDRGNTGELFF
TRBV27	TRBJ2-1	-	13	-	TGTGCCAGCAGTCCGGCGGGTCCCGATGAGCAGTTCTTC	CASSPAGPDEQFF
TRBV5-4	TRBJ1-1	-	13	-	TGTGCCAGCAGCTTGACACCGAACACTGAAGCTTTCTTT	CASSLTPNTEAFF
TRBV9	TRBJ2-7	-	16	TRBD1	TGTGCCAGCAGCGGGTCAGGGGGTGCGAATTCCTACGAGCAGTACTTC	CASSGSGGANSYEQYF
TRBV15	TRBJ2-7	medium-sized	16	-	TGTGCCACCAGCAGAGATATGGGACTTGATGGGTTCGAGCAGTACTTC	CATSRDMGLDGFEQYF
TRBV9	TRBJ2-1	-	15	-	TGTGCCAGCAGCGTAGAGGGACATCGCTACAATGAGCAGTTCTTC	CASSVEGHRYNEQFF
TRBV4-1	TRBJ2-7	-	15	-	TGCGCCAGCAGCCAAGTTAGCCGGAGCTCCTACGAGCAGTACTTC	CASSQVSRSSYEQYF
TRBV10-3	TRBJ1-5	-	14	TRBD1	TGTGCCATCAGTTCAGGGGGAAGCAATCAGCCCCAGCATTTT	CAISSGGSNQPQHF
TRBV7-8	TRBJ1-1	-	14	-	TGTGCCAGCAGCTTAAGCGGAGGTGGCACTGAAGCTTTCTTT	CASSLSGGGTEAFF